These 12 T cell receptor beta chains were all obtained from the same sample, sequenced in a study of blood T cell repertoires in COVID-19. Clones were sequenced by immunoSEQ multiplex PCR, and TCRdb holds only the in-frame ones, with some missing. The table includes 30,000 or so clones, roughly 85% detected once. Sequencing was performed on peripheral blood. These receptors were taken from an elderly man with active COVID-19.

This rearrangement joins TRBV6-5 to TRBJ1-1; 7 bases align to TRBD1. The junction had 9 bases not matched to a gene; V was cut back by 7 bases and J by 1 base. The CDR3 loop spans 15 amino acids. Germline values: CDR1 MNHEY, CDR2 SVGAGI. CDR3 sequence: CASISRQGGNTEAFF. In DNA form, the CDR3 reads TGTGCCAGCATATCAAGACAGGGCGGGAACACTGAAGCTTTCTTT.

This chain uses TRBV19 with TRBJ2-7, with D maybe TRBD1 (6 bases). V was trimmed by 6 bases and J by 0 bases, leaving 12 bases between them. Per germline, CDR1 LNHDA and CDR2 SQIVND (reference sequence). CDR3 length: 14 residues. Here the CDR3 reads CASRGRQASYEQYF. CDR3 sequence (DNA): TGTGCCAGTAGGGGAAGACAGGCCTCCTACGAGCAGTACTTC.

A few counts support this clone. The chain carries TRBV23-1 and TRBJ2-7; TRBD1 matches 11 bases. TRBV23-1 is treated as an ORF (open reading frame) with a function not yet certain. Trimming removed 2 bases from V and 3 bases from J; junction bases left unmatched: 6. This CDR3 comprises 16 residues. The CDR3 loop reads CASSQNGTGGLYEQYF. Written as DNA, the CDR3 is TGCGCCAGCAGTCAAAACGGGACAGGGGGACTCTACGAGCAGTACTTC.

The chain is built from TRBV7-6 and TRBJ1-6, with 7 bases matching TRBD1. The V and J ends lost 5 bases and 7 bases, in that order; junction bases with no gene match: 8. This CDR3 has 15 residues. The V gene's germline CDR1 is SGHVS and CDR2 FNYEAQ. The CDR3 sequence is CASSAVGQPNSPLHF. DNA for the CDR3: TGTGCCAGCAGCGCCGTGGGACAGCCAAATTCACCCCTCCACTTT.

CDR3 in DNA: TGTGCCAGTAGTATTGGGGGAGGCGGCTATGGCTACACCTTC. It specifies CASSIGGGGYGYTF. The chain joins TRBV19 to TRBJ1-2; D may be TRBD1 (5 bases). CDR3 size: 14 residues. The V end was cut by 3 bases, the J end by 4 bases, with 12 bases between. Germline V gene data show CDR1 as LNHDA and CDR2 as SQIVND (reference sequence).

V and J are TRBV11-3 and TRBJ2-1; TRBD1 might be the D (6 bases). Germline V gene data show CDR1 as SGHNT and CDR2 as YENEEA. V lost 1 base to trimming and J lost 6 bases, with 16 bases between them. This CDR3 is built from 16 residues. In DNA, the CDR3 is TGTGCCAGCAGCTTAGTGGATACAGGGTTGGGCAATGAGCAGTTCTTC. Its protein product is CASSLVDTGLGNEQFF.

This chain links TRBV7-8 with TRBJ2-2, with 8 bases matching TRBD2. Trimming took 4 bases from V and 2 from J; bases not matched to a gene: 6. The CDR3 spans 16 residues. Germline lookup yields CDR1 SGHVS and CDR2 FQNEAQ. The DNA of the CDR3 is TGTGCCAGCAGCTCCTTAGCGGGGATTAACACCGGGGAGCTGTTTTTT. The encoded protein is CASSSLAGINTGELFF.

The genes are TRBV11-2 and TRBJ2-3, with TRBD2 matching over 12 bases. J was trimmed by 6 bases and V by 6 bases; bases with no gene match: 7. The CDR3 runs 15 residues. Looked up from germline, CDR1 is SGHAT and CDR2 is FQNNGV. CDR3 in DNA: TGTGCCAGCAGTCCTACTAGCGGGGGGAGGGATACGCAGTATTTT. Translated, it gives CASSPTSGGRDTQYF.

The chain recombines TRBV6-5 with TRBJ1-1; 7 nucleotides agree with TRBD1. The V gene end was trimmed by 5 bases and the J gene end by 4 bases; junction bases not matched to a gene: 4. The CDR3 has 13 amino acids. Germline CDR1 is MNHEY and CDR2 is SVGAGI. This CDR3 reads CASSKTGPTEAFF. The CDR3 DNA sequence: TGTGCCAGCAGTAAGACAGGGCCCACTGAAGCTTTCTTT.

The V call is TRBV19, the J call TRBJ2-3, with D possibly matching TRBD1 (5 bases). CDR1 is LNHDA and CDR2 is SQIVND in the germline V gene (reference sequence). CDR3 length equals 15 residues. Trimming left V 7 bases short and J 6 bases short, with 20 bases between. The CDR3 loop reads CASIDGSQGLDTQYF. As DNA, the CDR3 is TGTGCCAGTATCGACGGTTCGCAGGGCTTGGATACGCAGTATTTT. Together with reference TRBV19 and TRBJ2-3, the CDR3 gives the full variable domain: DGGITQSPKYLFRKEGQNVTLSCEQNLNHDAMYWYRQDPGQGLRLIYYSQIVNDFQKGDIAEGYSVSREKKESFPLTVTSAQKNPTAFYLCASIDGSQGLDTQYFGPGTRLTVL.

This chain uses TRBV18 with TRBJ2-3; D call uncertain. The germline V gene encodes CDR1 KGHSH and CDR2 LQKENI. The CDR3 has 14 residues. Trimming took off 2 bases at V and 2 bases at J, with 8 bases between the two ends. The CDR3 DNA is TGTGCCAGCTCACCAGGGCAGTCCACAGATACGCAGTATTTT. It is translated as CASSPGQSTDTQYF.

The V call is TRBV28, the J call TRBJ2-1; TRBD2 agrees at 10 bases. Trimming at V came to 6 bases and at J to 9 bases, leaving 8 bases not matched to a gene. Germline-derived CDR1 and CDR2 are MDHEN and SYDVKM. The CDR3 runs 14 residues. In DNA form, the CDR3 reads TGTGCCAGCAGAGTCAGCGGGGGGGCGGGTGAGCAGTTCTTC. Translated, it gives CASRVSGGAGEQFF.